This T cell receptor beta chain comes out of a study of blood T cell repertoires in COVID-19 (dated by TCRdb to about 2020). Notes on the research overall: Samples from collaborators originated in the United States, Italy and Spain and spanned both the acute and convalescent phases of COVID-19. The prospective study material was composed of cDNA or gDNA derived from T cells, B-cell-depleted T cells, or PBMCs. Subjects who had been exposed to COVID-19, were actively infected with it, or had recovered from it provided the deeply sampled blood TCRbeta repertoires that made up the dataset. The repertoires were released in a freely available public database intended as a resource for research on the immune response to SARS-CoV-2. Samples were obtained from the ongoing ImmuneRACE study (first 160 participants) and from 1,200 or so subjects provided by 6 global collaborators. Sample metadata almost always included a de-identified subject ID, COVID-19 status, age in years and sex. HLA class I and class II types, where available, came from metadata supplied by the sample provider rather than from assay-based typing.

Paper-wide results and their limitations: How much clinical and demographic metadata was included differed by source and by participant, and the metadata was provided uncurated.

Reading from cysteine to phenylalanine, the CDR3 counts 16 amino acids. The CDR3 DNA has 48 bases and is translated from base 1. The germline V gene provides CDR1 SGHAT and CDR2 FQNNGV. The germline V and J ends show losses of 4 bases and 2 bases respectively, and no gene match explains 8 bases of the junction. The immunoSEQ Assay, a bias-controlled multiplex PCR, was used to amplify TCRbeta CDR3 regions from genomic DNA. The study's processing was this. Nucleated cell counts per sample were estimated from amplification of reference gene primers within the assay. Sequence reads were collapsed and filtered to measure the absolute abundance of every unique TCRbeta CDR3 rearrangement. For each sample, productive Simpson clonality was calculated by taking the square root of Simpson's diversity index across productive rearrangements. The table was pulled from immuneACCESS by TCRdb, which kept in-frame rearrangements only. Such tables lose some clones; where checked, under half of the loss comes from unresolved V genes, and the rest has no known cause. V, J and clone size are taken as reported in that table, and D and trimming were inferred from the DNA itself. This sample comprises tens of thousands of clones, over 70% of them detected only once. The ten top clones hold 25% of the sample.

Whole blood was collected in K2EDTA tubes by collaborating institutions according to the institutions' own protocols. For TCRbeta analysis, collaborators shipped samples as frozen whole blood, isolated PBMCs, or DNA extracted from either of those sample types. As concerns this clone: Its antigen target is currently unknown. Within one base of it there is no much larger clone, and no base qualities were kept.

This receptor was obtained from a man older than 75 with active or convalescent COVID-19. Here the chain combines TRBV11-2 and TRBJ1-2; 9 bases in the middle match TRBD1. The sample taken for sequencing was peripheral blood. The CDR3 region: CASSSSDGQGNYGYTF. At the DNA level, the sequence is TGTGCCAGCAGCTCCAGCGACGGACAGGGGAACTATGGCTACACCTTC.